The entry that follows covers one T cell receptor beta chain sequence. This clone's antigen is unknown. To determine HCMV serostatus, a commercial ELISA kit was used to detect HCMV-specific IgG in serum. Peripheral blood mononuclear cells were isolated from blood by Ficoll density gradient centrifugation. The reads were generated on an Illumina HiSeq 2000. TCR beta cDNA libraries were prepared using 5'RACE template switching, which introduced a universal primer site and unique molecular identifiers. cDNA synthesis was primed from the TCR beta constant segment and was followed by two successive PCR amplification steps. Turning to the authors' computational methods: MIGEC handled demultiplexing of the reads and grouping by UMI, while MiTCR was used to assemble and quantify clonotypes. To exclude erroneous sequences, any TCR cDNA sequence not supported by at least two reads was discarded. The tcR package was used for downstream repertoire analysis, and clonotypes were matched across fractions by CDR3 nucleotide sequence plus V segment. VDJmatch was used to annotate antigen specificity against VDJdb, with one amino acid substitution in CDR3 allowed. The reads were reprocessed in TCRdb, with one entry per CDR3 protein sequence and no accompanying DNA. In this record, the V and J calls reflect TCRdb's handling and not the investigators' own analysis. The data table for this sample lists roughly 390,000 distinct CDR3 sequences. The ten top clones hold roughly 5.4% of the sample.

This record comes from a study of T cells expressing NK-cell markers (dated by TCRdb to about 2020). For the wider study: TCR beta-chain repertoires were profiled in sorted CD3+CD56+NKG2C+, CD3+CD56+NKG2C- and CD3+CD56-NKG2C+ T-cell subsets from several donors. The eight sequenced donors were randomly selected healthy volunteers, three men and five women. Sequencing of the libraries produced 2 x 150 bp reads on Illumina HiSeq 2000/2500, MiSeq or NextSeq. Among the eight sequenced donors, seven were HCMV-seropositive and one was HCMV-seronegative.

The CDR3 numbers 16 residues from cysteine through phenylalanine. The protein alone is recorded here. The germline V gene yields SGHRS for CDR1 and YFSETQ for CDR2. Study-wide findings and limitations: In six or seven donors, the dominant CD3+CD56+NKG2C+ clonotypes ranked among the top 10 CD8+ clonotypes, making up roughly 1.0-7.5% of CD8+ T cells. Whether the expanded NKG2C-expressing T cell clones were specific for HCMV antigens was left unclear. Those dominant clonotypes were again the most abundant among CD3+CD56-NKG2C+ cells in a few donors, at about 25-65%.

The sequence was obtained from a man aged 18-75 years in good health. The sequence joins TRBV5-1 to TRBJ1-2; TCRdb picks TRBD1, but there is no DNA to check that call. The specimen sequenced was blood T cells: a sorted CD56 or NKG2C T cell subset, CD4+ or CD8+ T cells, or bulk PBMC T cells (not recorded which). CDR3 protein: CASSLETFGRDRGYTF.